This T cell receptor (beta chain) was recovered during a study of beta chain features in type 1 diabetes (dated by TCRdb to the late 2010s). Looking at the study overall: Mean age, gender distribution, total cell number and subset yield did not differ between patients and healthy donors. A total of approximately 99,000,000 sorted cells were examined across all samples, and RNA yield correlated strongly with the number of cells per subset. Whereas all 30 or so donors provided naive and central memory subsets, regulatory and stem cell-like memory subsets were isolated from just 8 patients and roughly 8 healthy donors. The study compared TCRB repertoires of sorted circulating CD4+ T cell subsets between recently diagnosed type 1 diabetes patients and matched healthy donors. Overall results and qualifications from the work: Naive, central memory and regulatory TCRB repertoires appeared to be more alike among patients than among healthy donors. Only small numbers of individuals were included in the HLA sub-analyses, which left unresolved whether HLA type had any influence on TCRB rearrangement. Because cDNA was sequenced instead of genomic DNA, highly expressing activated cells could be over-represented, though the groups showed no difference in activation or CD3 levels. In all four CD4+ subsets, TCRB CDR3 length was moderately but significantly shorter in type 1 diabetes patients. At VDJ recombination sites, patients with type 1 diabetes made fewer insertions and deleted more nucleotides, a pattern implying thymic rearrangement abnormalities. Shorter templates might have been favored by PCR, but patient and control samples were amplified and corrected together, so both groups would have been affected equally by any skew.

CDR1 and CDR2 were assigned from the germline V gene (reference sequence) as MNHNY and SVGAGI. A distance of 8 bases separates the germline ends of V and J, which lose 0 bases and 3 bases respectively. The CDR3 contains 14 residues, cysteine and phenylalanine counted. The retained sequence is limited to the CDR3, 42 bases, with the frame set at the first base. The table lists this clone with a few counts. Its specific antigen is unknown. The record has no base qualities; no much larger clone is one base away. Each donor gave one peripheral blood draw, averaging approximately 110 mL, which was collected into heparinised tubes. A BD FACSAria II and a panel including CD45RO, CCR7, CD25, CD127, CD95 and CD27 were used to sort naive, central memory, regulatory and stem cell-like memory CD4+ T cells. Purity was above 95% for every sorted population. PBMCs were separated immediately by Lymphoprep density gradient centrifugation and were stained directly, without being cultured. Samples were stained and sorted in pairs, with one healthy donor and one patient per experiment, so that batch effects were minimized.

All of the isolated RNA was reverse transcribed with the High Capacity cDNA Reverse Transcription Kit, so expressed TCRB transcripts were sequenced. Naive, central memory and regulatory T cell samples underwent deep immunoSEQ sequencing, averaging around 3.9 million total reads per sample. After sorted cells were lysed in RLT buffer, RNA was extracted with DNase-treated RNeasy Micro or Mini kits, with the choice depending on cell number. Each cell subset was processed separately to prevent cross-contamination, with patient and healthy donor samples processed together. TCRB sequences were amplified from cDNA with the immunoSEQ multiplex PCR, producing 87-bp fragments spanning the CDR3 region. Amplicons were sequenced on the Illumina HiSeq platform. Concerning the study's data processing: Synthetic template baselines were used to correct PCR bias computationally, reads within Hamming distance 2 were collapsed together, and singletons that could not be merged were discarded. Reads were aligned to IMGT to assign V, D and J genes, CDR3 length, and insertions or deletions at six rearrangement sites. Within each subset, clonotype counts were normalized to sorted cell number, and only after that were true diversity and Gini coefficients computed with the tcR R package. Repertoire sharing was quantified using the overlap coefficient calculated on TCRB nucleotide sequences. The source is immuneACCESS, and TCRdb retained only in-frame sequences with V and J called. Part of the clones is not carried over; for the studies checked, unresolved V genes explain less than half of this, and the remainder is unexplained. V and J calls and clone size are as listed in that table; D and trimming were resolved from the DNA. In all, the sample holds about 240,000 clones, and 25% to 35% of those were seen once. Of the sample, more than 3% is held by the ten largest clones.

The sequence links TRBV6-6 to TRBJ1-1; the D gene is possibly TRBD1, with 5 bases matching. What was sequenced was central memory CD4+ T cells from blood. The receptor was isolated from a man aged 25-40 years in good health. The CDR3 corresponds to CASSYSGQDTEAFF. The DNA sequence follows: TGTGCCAGCAGTTACTCCGGACAAGACACTGAAGCTTTCTTT.